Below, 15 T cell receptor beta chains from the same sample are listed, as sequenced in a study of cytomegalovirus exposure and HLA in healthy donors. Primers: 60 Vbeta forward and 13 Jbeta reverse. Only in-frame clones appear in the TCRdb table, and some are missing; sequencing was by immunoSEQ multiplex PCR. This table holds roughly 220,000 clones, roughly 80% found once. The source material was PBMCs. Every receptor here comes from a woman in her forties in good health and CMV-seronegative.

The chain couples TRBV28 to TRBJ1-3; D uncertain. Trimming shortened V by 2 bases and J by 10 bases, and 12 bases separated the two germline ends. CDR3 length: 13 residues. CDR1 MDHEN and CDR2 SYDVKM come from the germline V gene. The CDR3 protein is CASSLTQRVTIYF. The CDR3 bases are TGTGCCAGCAGTTTAACCCAGCGAGTGACCATATATTTT.

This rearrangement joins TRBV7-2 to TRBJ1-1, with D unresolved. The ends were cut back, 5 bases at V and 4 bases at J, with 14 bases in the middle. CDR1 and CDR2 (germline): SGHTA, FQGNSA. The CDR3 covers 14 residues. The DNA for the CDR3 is TGTGCCAGCAGCCCTAGCCCGGTGAGCACTGAAGCTTTCTTT. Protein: CASSPSPVSTEAFF. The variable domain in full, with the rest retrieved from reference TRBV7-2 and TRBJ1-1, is GAGVSQSPSNKVTEKGKDVELRCDPISGHTALYWYRQSLGQGLEFLIYFQGNSAPDKSGLPSDRFSAERTGGSVSTLTIQRTQQEDSAVYLCASSPSPVSTEAFFGQGTRLTVV.

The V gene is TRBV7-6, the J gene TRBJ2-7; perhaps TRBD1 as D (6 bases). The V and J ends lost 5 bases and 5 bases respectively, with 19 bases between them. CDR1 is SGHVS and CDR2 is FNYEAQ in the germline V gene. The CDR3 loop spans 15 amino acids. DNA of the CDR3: TGTGCCAGCAGCCCCGAGTGGGGGCTTTTGGACGAGCAGTACTTC. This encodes CASSPEWGLLDEQYF.

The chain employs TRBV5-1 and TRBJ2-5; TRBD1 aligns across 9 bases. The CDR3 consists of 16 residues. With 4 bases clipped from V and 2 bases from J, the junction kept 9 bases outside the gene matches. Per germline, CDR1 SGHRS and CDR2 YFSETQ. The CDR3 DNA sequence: TGCGCCAGCAGCCTGGGGACAGGGCTGGCGCAAGAGACCCAGTACTTC. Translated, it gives CASSLGTGLAQETQYF.

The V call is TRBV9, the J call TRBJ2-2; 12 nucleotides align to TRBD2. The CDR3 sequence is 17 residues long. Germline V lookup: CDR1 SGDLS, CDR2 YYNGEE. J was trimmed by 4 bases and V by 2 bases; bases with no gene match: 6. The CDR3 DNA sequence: TGTGCCAGCAGCGTGTCTAGCGGGAGGGCTAGCACCGGGGAGCTGTTTTTT. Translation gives CASSVSSGRASTGELFF.

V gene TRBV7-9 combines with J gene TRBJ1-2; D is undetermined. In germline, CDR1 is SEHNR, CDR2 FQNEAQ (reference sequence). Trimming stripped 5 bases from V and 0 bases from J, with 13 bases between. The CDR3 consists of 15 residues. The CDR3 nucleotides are TGTGCCAGCAGCCCCATCGGCGACACTAACTATGGCTACACCTTC. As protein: CASSPIGDTNYGYTF.

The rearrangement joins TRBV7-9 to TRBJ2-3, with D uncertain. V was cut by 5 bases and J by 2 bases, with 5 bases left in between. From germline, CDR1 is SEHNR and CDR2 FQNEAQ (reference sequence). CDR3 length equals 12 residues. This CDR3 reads CASSLPTDTQYF. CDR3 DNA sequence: TGTGCCAGCAGCCTCCCCACAGATACGCAGTATTTT.

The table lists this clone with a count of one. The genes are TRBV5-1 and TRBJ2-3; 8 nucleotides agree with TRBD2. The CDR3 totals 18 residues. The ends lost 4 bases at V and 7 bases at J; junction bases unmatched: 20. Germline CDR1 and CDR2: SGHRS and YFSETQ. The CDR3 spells CASSPRRSGRGEMNTQYF. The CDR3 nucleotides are TGCGCCAGCAGCCCGCGTAGGAGCGGGAGAGGAGAGATGAATACGCAGTATTTT.

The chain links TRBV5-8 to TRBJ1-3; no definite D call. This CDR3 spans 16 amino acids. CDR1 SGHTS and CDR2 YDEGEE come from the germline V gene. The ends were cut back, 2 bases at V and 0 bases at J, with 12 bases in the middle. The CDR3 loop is CASSLRSRSSGNTIYF. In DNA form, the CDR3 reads TGTGCCAGCAGCTTACGGAGCCGGTCCTCTGGAAACACCATATATTTT.

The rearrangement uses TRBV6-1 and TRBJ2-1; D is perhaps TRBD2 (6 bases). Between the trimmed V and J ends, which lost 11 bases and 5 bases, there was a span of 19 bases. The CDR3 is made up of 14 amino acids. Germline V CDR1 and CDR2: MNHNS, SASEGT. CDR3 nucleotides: TGTGCCCCAAGACCGGGAGAGACGGACAATGAGCAGTTCTTC. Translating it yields CAPRPGETDNEQFF.

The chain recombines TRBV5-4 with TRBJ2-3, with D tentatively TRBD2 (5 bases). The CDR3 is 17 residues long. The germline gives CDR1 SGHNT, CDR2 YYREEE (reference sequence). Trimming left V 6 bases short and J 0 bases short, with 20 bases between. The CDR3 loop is CASNRNPGLRSTDTQYF. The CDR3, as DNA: TGTGCCAGCAATCGAAACCCGGGGTTAAGAAGCACAGATACGCAGTATTTT.

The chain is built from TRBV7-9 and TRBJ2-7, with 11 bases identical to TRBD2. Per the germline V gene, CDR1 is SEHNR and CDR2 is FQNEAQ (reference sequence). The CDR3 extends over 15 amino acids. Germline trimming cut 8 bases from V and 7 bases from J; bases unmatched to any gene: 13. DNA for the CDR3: TGTGCCAGCTCGACTAGCGGGGCCGTTATGGGGGAGCAGTACTTC. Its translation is CASSTSGAVMGEQYF.

CDR3 protein: CASSDRRDRGRPQHF. CDR3 sequence (DNA): TGTGCCAGCAGCGACCGCCGGGACAGGGGGCGGCCCCAGCATTTT. The rearrangement uses TRBV7-4 and TRBJ1-5, with 12 positions matching TRBD1. CDR3 length equals 15 residues. V was pared by 5 bases and J by 9 bases, with 8 bases of the junction left unmatched. Per the germline V gene, CDR1 is SGHVT and CDR2 is SQSDAQ. Drawing the rest from reference TRBV7-4 and TRBJ1-5, the complete variable domain is GAGVSQSPRYKVAKRGRDVALRCDSISGHVTLYWYRQTLGQGSEVLTYSQSDAQRDKSGRPSGRFSAERPERSVSTLKIQRTEQGDSAVYLCASSDRRDRGRPQHFGDGTRLSIL.

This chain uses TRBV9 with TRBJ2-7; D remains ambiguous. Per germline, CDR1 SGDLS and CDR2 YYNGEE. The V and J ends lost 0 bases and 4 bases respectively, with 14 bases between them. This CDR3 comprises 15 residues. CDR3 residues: CASSVADQRKYEQYF. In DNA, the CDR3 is TGTGCCAGCAGCGTAGCGGATCAGCGTAAGTACGAGCAGTACTTC.

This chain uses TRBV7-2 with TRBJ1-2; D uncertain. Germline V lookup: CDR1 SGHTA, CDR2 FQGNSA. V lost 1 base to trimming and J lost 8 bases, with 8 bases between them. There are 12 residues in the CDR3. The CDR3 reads CASSLDGRGYTF. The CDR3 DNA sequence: TGTGCCAGCAGCTTAGATGGGAGAGGCTACACCTTC.